This T cell receptor beta chain was found in a study of human T cells and chemical hapten exposure. About the study: TCR yields per sample varied mostly from small pooled library volume differences.

Time point in this sample: patch test 1, 2 weeks after DPC sensitization. Sample treatment: therapeutic diphenylcyclopropenone sensitization with weekly scalp DPC. This clonotype was recorded at least ten times. TCRdb called the RACE reads again in MiXCR, with one record for every CDR3 protein. Here the sample spans approximately 49,000 distinct CDR3 sequences, less than 10% being singletons. Germline CDR1 and CDR2: SGHNT and YENEEA. There are 14 residues in the CDR3. The V end was cut by 7 bases, the J end by 4 bases, with 16 bases between. The TCR comes from a woman aged 50 to 60 with alopecia areata. Some clones in this sample may be carry-over from other donors' samples. The rearrangement joins TRBV11-3 to TRBJ1-1, with D tentatively TRBD1 (5 bases). Sequencing used whole blood, obtained in connection with sensitization to the hapten diphenylcyclopropenone (DPC). CDR3 bases: TGTGCCAGCAAGCGGGGCAGGGCGAGCACTGAAGCTTTCTTT. Translated, it gives CASKRGRASTEAFF.